Each of the 14 T cell receptor beta chains below was sequenced from the same sample in a study of cytomegalovirus exposure and HLA in healthy donors. Amplification used 60 Vbeta primers and 13 Jbeta primers. Libraries were prepared by immunoSEQ multiplex PCR; TCRdb keeps only in-frame clonotypes and omits some of them. The repertoire holds about 150,000 clones, about 70% seen once, with approximately 3% in the top ten. The source material was PBMCs. The source of these receptors is a male donor in good health and CMV-seronegative.

This rearrangement joins TRBV5-6 to TRBJ1-1; D uncertain. CDR1 is SGHDT, CDR2 YYEEEE, per germline. The CDR3 runs 11 residues. With 2 bases removed from V and 5 bases from J, the gap between germline ends came to 4 bases. The CDR3 spells CASSFSTEAFF. DNA for the CDR3: TGTGCCAGCAGCTTTTCAACTGAAGCTTTCTTT.

This chain links TRBV15 with TRBJ2-7, with 10 bases fitting TRBD1. J gave up 4 bases and V 3 bases, and 9 bases lay outside the gene matches. Germline assignment: CDR1 LNHNV and CDR2 YYDKDF (reference sequence). This CDR3 contains 16 residues. The CDR3 nucleotides are TGTGCCACCAGCAGCTTATGGGACAGGGGAGAATACGAGCAGTACTTC. It yields the protein CATSSLWDRGEYEQYF.

In this sample, this clone turned up once. V usage is TRBV7-2 and J usage is TRBJ2-4; D is unresolved. CDR1 SGHTA and CDR2 FQGNSA come from the germline V gene. V gave up 5 bases and J gave up 1 base, with 12 bases separating them. This CDR3 is 15 amino acids long. This CDR3 is CASSPLLVAKNIQYF. CDR3 DNA sequence: TGTGCCAGCAGCCCACTGCTGGTGGCCAAAAACATTCAGTACTTC.

A single count supports this clone. The V call is TRBV5-6, the J call TRBJ2-1; 8 bases fit TRBD2. The germline CDR1 and CDR2 sequences are SGHDT and YYEEEE. This CDR3 region has 18 residues. The J segment lost 5 bases and the V segment lost 0 bases, leaving 13 bases of the junction unmatched. In DNA, the CDR3 is TGTGCCAGCAGCTTGGGGATCGCGGCTAGCGGGCATAACAATGAGCAGTTCTTC. Translating gives CASSLGIAASGHNNEQFF.

This clone was found a few times. The V call is TRBV5-8, the J call TRBJ1-2, with 9 bases that match TRBD1. The CDR3 is 13 amino acids. J gave up 7 bases and V 5 bases, and 6 bases lay outside the gene matches. Germline CDR1 is SGHTS and CDR2 is YDEGEE. The CDR3 coding sequence is TGTGCCAGCAGAGCAACAGGGGGCCTTGGCTACACCTTC. Amino acid sequence: CASRATGGLGYTF.

The J gene is TRBJ1-1, the V gene TRBV28; tentatively, D is TRBD1 (6 bases). The V gene's germline CDR1 is MDHEN and CDR2 SYDVKM. V gave up 5 bases and J gave up 0 bases, with 19 bases separating them. This CDR3 has 17 residues. The CDR3 DNA sequence: TGTGCCAGCAGTCCCCCCCCAGGGGTGAAGCTGAACACTGAAGCTTTCTTT. It yields the protein CASSPPPGVKLNTEAFF.

The chain joins TRBV5-6 to TRBJ2-7; TRBD1 aligns across 8 bases. The germline CDR1 and CDR2 sequences are SGHDT and YYEEEE. The CDR3 sequence is 15 residues long. With V trimmed by 2 bases and J by 2 bases, 6 bases remained unmatched. CDR3 sequence: CASSFMDRAAYEQYF. As DNA, the CDR3 is TGTGCCAGCAGCTTTATGGACAGGGCCGCCTACGAGCAGTACTTC.

The chain is built from TRBV7-2 and TRBJ2-2, with 10 bases that match TRBD2. CDR3 length: 18 amino acids. The ends lost 1 base at V and 1 base at J; junction bases unmatched: 6. Germline V gene data show CDR1 as SGHTA and CDR2 as FQGNSA. The CDR3 sequence is CASSLEWVAGGNTGELFF. In DNA form, the CDR3 reads TGTGCCAGCAGCTTAGAGTGGGTAGCGGGAGGGAACACCGGGGAGCTGTTTTTT. Using reference TRBV7-2 and TRBJ2-2 for the parts outside the CDR3, the full variable domain is GAGVSQSPSNKVTEKGKDVELRCDPISGHTALYWYRQSLGQGLEFLIYFQGNSAPDKSGLPSDRFSAERTGGSVSTLTIQRTQQEDSAVYLCASSLEWVAGGNTGELFFGEGSRLTVL.

CDR3 DNA: TGCAGCGTTGGGACAGGGAATACCTACGAGCAGTACTTC. It yields the protein CSVGTGNTYEQYF. The chain is built from TRBV29-1 and TRBJ2-7, with 8 bases identical to TRBD1. This CDR3 spans 13 amino acids. The junction had 4 bases not matched to a gene; V was cut back by 4 bases and J by 2 bases. Germline CDR1 reads SQVTM; CDR2 reads ANQGSEA.

In regard to this clone: Germline and junction disagree at one end, which may indicate a read error. The chain uses TRBV4-3 and TRBJ2-7, with D possibly being TRBD1 (6 bases). The CDR3 totals 15 residues. Germline CDR1 reads LGHNA; CDR2 reads YSLEER. The CDR3 loop reads CASSQAARGWHPTCF. Here the CDR3 DNA reads TGCGCCAGCAGCCAAGCCGCCAGGGGATGGCACCCCACCTGCTTC.

This clone occurred a few times. V gene TRBV29-1 combines with J gene TRBJ2-5; tentatively, D is TRBD2 (6 bases). V lost 6 bases and J lost 5, with 16 bases in between. The CDR3 has 13 amino acids. Germline V lookup: CDR1 SQVTM, CDR2 ANQGSEA. The CDR3 bases are TGCAGCGTCCGAGCGGGCTCGAGGGAGACCCAGTACTTC. Translating it yields CSVRAGSRETQYF.

The J gene is TRBJ2-5, the V gene TRBV18; no firm D call. Germline lookup yields CDR1 KGHSH and CDR2 LQKENI. This CDR3 comprises 14 residues. Trimming took off 2 bases at V and 0 bases at J, with 7 bases between the two ends. The CDR3, as DNA: TGTGCCAGCTCACCAGGCAGGTACCAAGAGACCCAGTACTTC. This sequence encodes CASSPGRYQETQYF.

The rearrangement links TRBV5-8 to TRBJ1-1; D is perhaps TRBD1 (6 bases). The germline CDR1 and CDR2 sequences are SGHTS and YDEGEE. CDR3 size: 14 residues. V was clipped by 6 bases and J by 5 bases, with 17 bases between them. CDR3 region: CASNYGGPSTEAFF. The DNA of the CDR3 is TGTGCCAGCAACTACGGGGGGCCGTCGACTGAAGCTTTCTTT.

The chain uses TRBV5-6 and TRBJ2-7, with 7 bases matching TRBD1. Germline trimming cut 3 bases from V and 5 bases from J; bases unmatched to any gene: 8. This CDR3 has 14 amino acids. Per the germline V gene, CDR1 is SGHDT and CDR2 is YYEEEE. The CDR3 sequence is CASSSSDRAHEQYF. The DNA for the CDR3 is TGTGCCAGCAGCTCCTCCGACAGGGCCCACGAGCAGTACTTC. The full variable domain, completed using reference TRBV5-6 and TRBJ2-7, is DAGVTQSPTHLIKTRGQQVTLRCSPKSGHDTVSWYQQALGQGPQFIFQYYEEEERQRGNFPDRFSGHQFPNYSSELNVNALLLGDSALYLCASSSSDRAHEQYFGPGTRLTVT.